Below, 17 T cell receptor beta chains from the same sample are listed, as sequenced in a study of blood T cell repertoires in COVID-19. Measured with immunoSEQ multiplex PCR; TCRdb has only the in-frame clones, and not every one. The sample records roughly 220,000 clones, about 80% being singletons. Sequences were obtained from PBMCs or T cells enriched from blood (not recorded which). Source of these receptors: a middle-aged man who had recovered from COVID-19.

This clone was recorded only once. The V call is TRBV29-1, the J call TRBJ2-2; 11 bases agree with TRBD2. The germline CDR1 and CDR2 sequences are SQVTM and ANQGSEA. The CDR3 sequence is 14 residues long. V shed 6 bases and J 3 bases; nucleotides not matched to a gene: 3. The CDR3 DNA follows: TGCAGCGTAGGGACTAGCGGCGACACCGGGGAGCTGTTTTTT. It translates to CSVGTSGDTGELFF.

V and J are TRBV6-2 or TRBV6-3 and TRBJ2-7; D may be TRBD1 (5 bases). The CDR3 extends over 15 amino acids. Per germline, CDR1 MNHEY and CDR2 SVGEGT. The germline V and J ends were trimmed by 4 bases and 0 bases, with 13 bases remaining between them. CDR3 DNA sequence: TGTGCCAGCAGTTCCGCTTCTAGGGGCTCCTACGAGCAGTACTTC. This sequence encodes CASSSASRGSYEQYF.

The chain uses TRBV5-1 and TRBJ2-7, with 8 bases lining up with TRBD2. V lost 6 bases, J lost 0 bases, and 5 bases stayed unmatched. Per germline, CDR1 SGHRS and CDR2 YFSETQ. The CDR3 has 14 amino acids. In DNA form, the CDR3 reads TGCGCCAGCACTCCTACTAGCGGCTCCTACGAGCAGTACTTC. Translating it yields CASTPTSGSYEQYF.

The rearrangement links TRBV21-1 to TRBJ2-7; TRBD1 is the table's D call, not checked against the DNA. TRBV21-1 is recorded as a pseudogene. The CDR3 totals 15 residues. As DNA, the CDR3 is TGTGCCAGCAGCACTTACAAGGGGACACCTTACGAGCAGTACTTC. It is translated as CASSTYKGTPYEQYF.

The table lists this clone with a few counts. V is TRBV7-2 and J is TRBJ1-2; 9 nucleotides match TRBD1. Germline V CDR1 and CDR2: SGHTA, FQGNSA. The V segment lost 6 bases and the J segment 8 bases; nucleotides outside the gene matches: 7. The CDR3 runs to 13 residues. CDR3 coding DNA: TGTGCCAGCAGTCGGACAGGGGCTTACGGCTACACCTTC. This sequence encodes CASSRTGAYGYTF.

This chain connects TRBV6-2 or TRBV6-3 to TRBJ1-6, with D perhaps matching TRBD1 (6 bases). This CDR3 comprises 15 residues. CDR1 is MNHEY, CDR2 SVGEGT, per germline. The V end was cut by 3 bases, the J end by 9 bases, with 15 bases between. CDR3 bases: TGTGCCAGCAGTTATTTAAGGCAGGGGAGTTCACCCCTCCACTTT. As protein: CASSYLRQGSSPLHF.

The chain uses TRBV12-3 or TRBV12-4 and TRBJ2-7; 7 nucleotides match TRBD1. The length of the CDR3 is 12 residues. The ends lost 6 bases at V and 3 bases at J; junction bases unmatched: 2. The CDR3 protein is CASSRQGYEQYF. Here the CDR3 DNA reads TGTGCCAGCAGCCGACAGGGCTACGAGCAGTACTTC.

V usage is TRBV9 and J usage is TRBJ2-7; no firm D call. Germline V lookup: CDR1 SGDLS, CDR2 YYNGEE. Trimming took 3 bases from V and 1 from J, leaving 8 bases between them. The CDR3 loop spans 13 amino acids. CDR3 region: CASSAPESYEQYF. The CDR3, as DNA: TGTGCCAGCAGCGCACCTGAGTCCTACGAGCAGTACTTC.

This clone was seen once. CDR3 region: CASSPTPRESNQPQHF. In nucleotides, the CDR3 is TGCGCCAGCAGCCCGACCCCCCGGGAGAGCAATCAGCCCCAGCATTTT. The genes are TRBV5-1 and TRBJ1-5, with D uncertain. V dropped 4 bases and J dropped 1 base, with 15 bases sitting between them. CDR3 length: 16 amino acids. Germline values: CDR1 SGHRS, CDR2 YFSETQ.

The genes are TRBV2 and TRBJ2-1, with 10 positions matching TRBD1. The V gene's germline CDR1 is SNHLY and CDR2 FYNNEI. V lost 6 bases to trimming and J lost 7 bases; unmatched junction nucleotides: 6. The CDR3 has 14 residues. The CDR3 bases are TGTGCCAGCAGACCGGACAGGGGGAGGAATGAGCAGTTCTTC. As protein: CASRPDRGRNEQFF.

This clone was seen more than once but under ten times. The chain is built from TRBV29-1 and TRBJ2-3, with D possibly TRBD2 on 5 matching bases. With 3 bases removed from V and 7 bases from J, the gap between germline ends came to 17 bases. Germline values: CDR1 SQVTM, CDR2 ANQGSEA. This CDR3 is 14 amino acids long. CDR3 region: CSVEERRRSNTQYF. As DNA, the CDR3 is TGCAGCGTTGAGGAGCGGAGAAGGTCCAATACGCAGTATTTT.

This clone was picked up one time. This rearrangement joins TRBV25-1 to TRBJ2-2, with TRBD1 matching over 9 bases. The CDR3 spans 14 residues. CDR1 is MGHDK and CDR2 is SYGVNS in the germline V gene. V trimming: 3 bases; J trimming: 6 bases; junction bases outside the gene matches: 2. The DNA for the CDR3 is TGTGCCAGCAGTGAGACAGGGGGGGCCGGGGAGCTGTTTTTT. Residues: CASSETGGAGELFF. Combining the CDR3 with reference TRBV25-1 and TRBJ2-2 gives the whole variable domain EADIYQTPRYLVIGTGKKITLECSQTMGHDKMYWYQQDPGMELHLIHYSYGVNSTEKGDLSSESTVSRIRTEHFPLTLESARPSHTSQYLCASSETGGAGELFFGEGSRLTVL.

V and J are TRBV14 and TRBJ1-6; 10 bases fit TRBD1. The length of the CDR3 is 15 residues. Germline trimming cut 5 bases from V and 10 bases from J; bases unmatched to any gene: 8. Germline CDR1 SGHDN, CDR2 FVKESK. The CDR3 protein is CASSVTGTGESPLHF. As DNA, the CDR3 is TGTGCCAGCAGCGTAACCGGGACAGGGGAATCACCCCTCCACTTT.

The chain carries TRBV30 and TRBJ1-2, with D perhaps matching TRBD1 (6 bases). The germline CDR1 and CDR2 sequences are GTSNPN and SVGIG (reference sequence). The CDR3 contains 14 residues. V shed 0 bases and J shed 7 bases, with 15 bases lying between them. The CDR3 here is CAWSVTRGLVGYTF. The CDR3 DNA reads as TGTGCCTGGAGTGTAACCAGGGGCTTAGTTGGCTACACCTTC.

The chain is built from TRBV27 and TRBJ1-2; TRBD1 might be the D (5 bases). The CDR3 spans 14 residues. Germline V lookup: CDR1 MNHEY, CDR2 SMNVEV (reference sequence). The V and J ends lost 3 bases and 4 bases respectively, with 12 bases between them. For the CDR3, the DNA is TGTGCCAGCAGTTTTGTCCAGGGCCCCTATGGCTACACCTTC. It encodes CASSFVQGPYGYTF.

The chain couples TRBV27 to TRBJ1-6; the match to TRBD1 covers 7 bases. The V gene end was trimmed by 2 bases and the J gene end by 2 bases; junction bases not matched to a gene: 12. The CDR3 totals 19 residues. In germline, CDR1 is MNHEY, CDR2 SMNVEV (reference sequence). The CDR3 nucleotides read TGTGCCAGCAGTTTAAACGGTCCGGGACAGAGAACCTATAATTCACCCCTCCACTTT. Translated, it gives CASSLNGPGQRTYNSPLHF.

The rearrangement uses TRBV5-8 and TRBJ1-3, with D unresolved. Germline assignment: CDR1 SGHTS and CDR2 YDEGEE. The CDR3 totals 16 residues. V lost 4 bases and J 0 bases, leaving 14 bases between the germline ends. The CDR3 nucleotides read TGTGCCAGCAGCATGGCCGAGCTTAGCTCTGGAAACACCATATATTTT. It translates to CASSMAELSSGNTIYF.